This TCR beta chain was observed in a study of T cells in Graves' hyperthyroidism and ophthalmopathy. Graves' hyperthyroidism qualified as stable when ophthalmopathy did not progress within 18 months. This clonotype has a single count. What it recognizes is unknown. A read error may be the cause here, since a much bigger clone is one base away. Study-wide findings and caveats: The model anticipated ophthalmopathy a median about six months pre-onset. Researchers found most expanded thyroid clonotypes above 0.001 in blood as well.

TCR beta CDR3 regions were amplified from RNA transcripts. Researchers ran a first-round RT-PCR on the TCR CDR3 using the HTBI primer set. TCRdb recomputed calls from the multiplex PCR reads with MiXCR, one row per CDR3 protein. Of about 500,000 distinct CDR3 sequences detected, 14% appear once; the ten largest clones hold about 17%. Sequencing was carried out using blood. The TCR originated in a woman aged 18-35 years with Graves' hyperthyroidism.

CDR3 protein: CSASPDSGSMGSYNEQFF. The CDR3 bases are TGCAGTGCTAGTCCCGATAGCGGGAGTATGGGATCCTACAATGAGCAGTTCTTC. The chain employs TRBV20-1 and TRBJ2-1; 9 bases line up with TRBD2. V trimming: 3 bases; J trimming: 1 base; junction bases outside the gene matches: 13. The CDR3 runs to 18 residues. Germline CDR1 DFQATT, CDR2 SNEGSKA (reference sequence).